This T cell receptor beta chain was observed in a study of beta chain features in type 1 diabetes. Reverse transcribing all isolated RNA meant expressed TCRB transcripts were sequenced. Sequencing used immunoSEQ multiplex PCR; TCRdb keeps in-frame clones, though not all of them. The sample has around 310,000 clones, approximately 11% seen once. CDR3 length: 15 amino acids. V dropped 6 bases and J dropped 2; count of bases not matched to a gene: 7. Germline loops: CDR1 LNHDA, CDR2 SQIVND (reference sequence). This chain links TRBV19 with TRBJ1-2; 9 bases match TRBD1. The receptor comes from a young woman in good health. Sequencing was performed on naive CD4+ T cells from blood. CDR3 DNA: TGTGCCAGTAGGAGGACAGGGGCTATCAACTATGGCTACACCTTC. It is translated as CASRRTGAINYGYTF.